These 21 T cell receptor beta chains share one sample of origin, sequenced in a study of shared T cell receptors in the human thymus. Clones were sequenced by immunoSEQ multiplex PCR, and TCRdb holds only the in-frame ones, with some missing. The table records roughly 700,000 clones, more than 75% of them present only once. These data also formed part of another study, on human thymus T cells.

Input material: thymocytes. The receptors originated from a boy in the first two years of life with a congenital heart defect.

The chain links TRBV6-1 to TRBJ1-4; weak D call: TRBD1 (5 bases). This CDR3 is built from 14 residues. Trimming removed 6 bases at V and 7 bases at J, with 15 bases between. Germline CDR1 is MNHNS and CDR2 is SASEGT. The CDR3 is CASRTGRVIEKLFF. The CDR3 DNA sequence: TGTGCCAGCAGGACTGGCAGGGTTATTGAAAAACTGTTTTTT.

This sequence joins TRBV28 and TRBJ2-3; 13 bases match TRBD2. With 10 bases clipped from V and 3 bases from J, the junction kept 16 bases outside the gene matches. CDR1 and CDR2 (germline): MDHEN, SYDVKM. CDR3 size: 18 residues. CDR3 sequence (DNA): TGTGCCACCCGGACTAGCGGGAGAAGCCCCTTTGGGACAGATACGCAGTATTTT. It codes for CATRTSGRSPFGTDTQYF.

This chain connects TRBV7-2 to TRBJ2-7, with 7 bases aligning to TRBD1. Losses at the gene ends were 5 bases for V and 4 bases for J; bases not matched to a gene: 17. This CDR3 is 17 amino acids long. Germline V gene lookup returns CDR1 SGHTA and CDR2 FQGNSA. CDR3 loop: CASSTNTDRAICYEQYF. In DNA form, the CDR3 reads TGTGCCAGCAGCACTAACACAGACAGGGCCATTTGTTACGAGCAGTACTTC.

This clone occurred once. The J gene is TRBJ2-7, the V gene TRBV4-3; weak D call: TRBD2 (7 bases). Germline V gene lookup returns CDR1 LGHNA and CDR2 YSLEER. Trimming stripped 0 bases from V and 3 bases from J, with 12 bases between. The CDR3 sequence is 15 residues long. The CDR3 here is CASSQDAGANYEQYF. CDR3 DNA: TGCGCCAGCAGCCAAGATGCGGGGGCAAACTACGAGCAGTACTTC.

This rearrangement joins TRBV18 to TRBJ2-7, with 7 bases matching TRBD1. The CDR3 is 20 residues long. Germline V CDR1 and CDR2: KGHSH, LQKENI. Germline trimming cut 3 bases from V and 1 base from J; bases unmatched to any gene: 21. The CDR3 DNA is TGTGCCAGCTCACCGAGATCCTATGAAAAAGGGGGCTCGAGGTCCTACGAGCAGTACTTC. Its protein product is CASSPRSYEKGGSRSYEQYF.

This clone has only a few counts. This chain joins TRBV4-3 and TRBJ2-2, with TRBD2 matching over 10 bases. This CDR3 has 18 amino acids. Trimming at V came to 0 bases and at J to 0 bases, leaving 4 bases not matched to a gene. From germline, CDR1 is LGHNA and CDR2 YSLEER. The CDR3 coding sequence is TGCGCCAGCAGCCAAGAACGCAGCGGGAGGGCGAACACCGGGGAGCTGTTTTTT. It specifies CASSQERSGRANTGELFF.

Turning to this clone: The same CDR3 arises from other DNA sequences in this sample as well. V gene TRBV19 combines with J gene TRBJ2-1; TRBD2 aligns across 9 bases. The CDR3 extends over 15 amino acids. Germline trimming cut 2 bases from V and 5 bases from J; bases unmatched to any gene: 4. The germline gives CDR1 LNHDA, CDR2 SQIVND (reference sequence). The CDR3, as DNA: TGTGCCAGTAGTATAAGCGCGGGAGGGAACAATGAGCAGTTCTTC. It specifies CASSISAGGNNEQFF.

The chain joins TRBV20-1 to TRBJ2-1; a weak D match, TRBD2 (5 bases). The germline gives CDR1 DFQATT, CDR2 SNEGSKA (reference sequence). Trimming pared 1 base from V and 11 bases from J, leaving 9 bases between. The CDR3 totals 11 residues. The CDR3 DNA reads as TGCAGTGCTAGAGCCGGGAAGCAGCAGTTCTTC. Translating gives CSARAGKQQFF.

The chain combines TRBV19 with TRBJ2-6; TRBD1 might be the D (5 bases). The CDR3 is 14 residues long. CDR1 and CDR2 from the germline V gene are LNHDA and SQIVND (reference sequence). Trimming took 5 bases from V and 0 from J, leaving 5 bases between them. The CDR3 region is CASSDSSGANVLTF. For the CDR3, the DNA is TGTGCCAGTAGTGACAGCTCTGGGGCCAACGTCCTGACTTTC.

As for this clone: Other DNA sequences of this sample code for an identical CDR3. The V and J genes are TRBV7-9 and TRBJ2-7; 9 nucleotides match TRBD1. Germline V CDR1 and CDR2: SEHNR, FQNEAQ (reference sequence). CDR3 length equals 14 residues. J lost 2 bases, V lost 5 bases, and 4 bases had no gene match. As DNA, the CDR3 is TGTGCCAGCAGCCAAAGACAGGGGGCCTACGAGCAGTACTTC. Encoded protein: CASSQRQGAYEQYF.

The rearrangement joins TRBV4-1 to TRBJ1-5; D not resolved. The V and J ends lost 1 base and 2 bases respectively, with 9 bases between them. The CDR3 loop spans 15 amino acids. The germline V gene encodes CDR1 MGHRA and CDR2 YSYEKL. CDR3 sequence reads: CASSQGPGGNQPQHF. The CDR3 nucleotides read TGCGCCAGCAGCCAAGGTCCGGGAGGCAATCAGCCCCAGCATTTT.

The genes are TRBV18 and TRBJ2-7, with D perhaps TRBD1 (6 bases). This CDR3 region has 15 residues. The V end lost 3 bases, the J end lost 0 bases, and 12 bases lay between the germline ends. Germline V CDR1 and CDR2: KGHSH, LQKENI. The CDR3 nucleotides read TGTGCCAGCTCACCCCTCCGGGACACCTCCTACGAGCAGTACTTC. Protein sequence: CASSPLRDTSYEQYF.

In this sample, this clone turned up once. DNA of the CDR3: TGTGCCAGCAGCGCTAGCGGGATAGAGGAGACCCAGTACTTC. Encoded protein: CASSASGIEETQYF. This chain uses TRBV2 with TRBJ2-5; 9 bases align to TRBD2. The CDR3 loop spans 14 amino acids. Germline-derived CDR1 and CDR2 are SNHLY and FYNNEI. V shed 6 bases and J 5 bases; nucleotides not matched to a gene: 7.

The chain recombines TRBV29-1 with TRBJ1-4; TRBD1 matches at 7 bases. Germline V gives CDR1 SQVTM, CDR2 ANQGSEA. This CDR3 is 15 amino acids long. The ends lost 6 bases at V and 0 bases at J; junction bases unmatched: 7. Written as DNA, the CDR3 is TGCAGCGTCGTAACAGGGGAGTCAACTAATGAAAAACTGTTTTTT. Translated: CSVVTGESTNEKLFF.

The DNA for the CDR3 is TGCGCCAGCAGCCAGGGGGGAACTAGCTCCTACAATGAGCAGTTCTTC. Its protein is CASSQGGTSSYNEQFF. V and J are TRBV4-3 and TRBJ2-1, with D perhaps TRBD2 (6 bases). V was shortened by 3 bases and J by 0 bases, with 12 bases between the two germline ends. The CDR3 contains 16 residues. CDR1 LGHNA and CDR2 YSLEER come from the germline V gene.

The V call is TRBV4-1, the J call TRBJ1-2; no reliable D call. V lost 3 bases and J 6 bases, leaving 11 bases between the germline ends. Germline loops: CDR1 MGHRA, CDR2 YSYEKL. This CDR3 is 13 amino acids long. CDR3 DNA: TGCGCCAGCAGCCACCCGGGAGGCCATGGCTACACCTTC. It translates to CASSHPGGHGYTF.

The chain joins TRBV29-1 to TRBJ1-1, with D hard to call. The CDR3 is 15 residues long. Germline assignment: CDR1 SQVTM and CDR2 ANQGSEA. Trimming stripped 1 base from V and 0 bases from J, with 12 bases between. Written as DNA, the CDR3 is TGCAGCGTTGAAGTGGGGTGGGAGGTGAACACTGAAGCTTTCTTT. This translates into CSVEVGWEVNTEAFF.

J is TRBJ2-7 and V is TRBV27; tentative D call: TRBD1 (5 bases). This CDR3 contains 13 residues. The germline gives CDR1 MNHEY, CDR2 SMNVEV (reference sequence). Trimming shortened V by 8 bases and J by 6 bases, and 17 bases separated the two germline ends. CDR3 region: CASAYSGLGEQYF. DNA of the CDR3: TGTGCCAGCGCTTATTCAGGGTTAGGCGAGCAGTACTTC.

The gene calls are TRBV19 and TRBJ2-1; tentative D call: TRBD1 (5 bases). V was clipped by 1 base and J by 6 bases, with 10 bases between them. The CDR3 length is 14 residues. Germline CDR1 is LNHDA and CDR2 is SQIVND (reference sequence). CDR3: CASSIGGRVNEQFF. DNA of the CDR3: TGTGCCAGTAGTATAGGAGGCAGGGTCAATGAGCAGTTCTTC.

This clone has only one observation. This chain connects TRBV5-1 to TRBJ1-2; 9 bases are a match to TRBD1. This CDR3 region has 17 residues. Germline V gene sequence: CDR1 SGHRS, CDR2 YFSETQ. V dropped 0 bases and J dropped 5; count of bases not matched to a gene: 11. The CDR3 nucleotides read TGCGCCAGCAGCTTGGTACCACAGGGGGCCATAGGGTATGGCTACACCTTC. Protein sequence: CASSLVPQGAIGYGYTF.

V usage is TRBV5-1 and J usage is TRBJ2-7; D perhaps matches TRBD2 (7 bases). V shed 4 bases and J shed 5 bases, with 25 bases lying between them. CDR3 length equals 17 residues. In germline, CDR1 is SGHRS, CDR2 YFSETQ. CDR3 in amino acids: CASSPTPEGEGADEQYF. For the CDR3, the DNA is TGCGCCAGCAGCCCGACGCCGGAGGGGGAGGGTGCGGACGAGCAGTACTTC.